Here is one T cell receptor beta chain with its context. This entry comes from a study of Ad26.COV2.S vaccination and SARS-CoV-2 variants. On the study more broadly: The donor belonged to the COV1001 Ad26.COV2.S trial arm. The study gave Ad26.COV2.S intramuscularly, once or twice 56 days apart.

CDR1 MNHEY and CDR2 SVGAGI come from the germline V gene. V was shortened by 7 bases and J by 1 base, with 12 bases between the two germline ends. The CDR3 runs to 14 residues. The data were produced by immunoSEQ multiplex PCR, yet TCRdb's version contains in-frame clones alone and is incomplete. The table lists some 500,000 clones, nearly 90% of them singletons. As for treatment: around 19 received Ad26.COV2.S at low or high dose, single or two shots; roughly 5 received placebo; per-sample allocation not given. Day 63 following the first vaccine or placebo injection was when the samples were taken. This Boston cohort included adults aged 18-55 years. Wuhan-strain spike was delivered by a replication-incompetent Ad26 vector.

V gene TRBV6-5 combines with J gene TRBJ2-3, with a possible D match to TRBD2 (5 bases). The sequencing here drew on peripheral blood, taken in a trial of Ad26.COV2.S vaccine versus placebo. This clonotype originated in a person between 18 and 60 years old who received the Ad26.COV2.S COVID-19 vaccine or a placebo. Written as DNA, the CDR3 is TGTGCCAGCAAGACTAACGTGGGCACAGATACGCAGTATTTT. Encoded protein: CASKTNVGTDTQYF.